This T cell receptor (beta chain) was found in a study of beta chain features in type 1 diabetes. Trimming cost V 4 bases and J 0 bases, with 3 bases left between them. The CDR3 has 12 residues. Germline V CDR1 and CDR2: SGHTA, FQGNSA. TCRB transcripts that were expressed got sequenced, as all of the isolated RNA had been reverse transcribed. Profiled with immunoSEQ multiplex PCR; TCRdb holds only in-frame clones, not every one. The table lists 850,000 to 900,000 clones, 17% of them singletons. This clone was counted only a few times. The sample contains more than one DNA sequence encoding this CDR3. This clonotype was sampled from a young woman in good health. The J gene is TRBJ2-5, the V gene TRBV7-2; the D is unclear. The sample taken for sequencing was naive CD4+ T cells from blood. The DNA of the CDR3 is TGTGCCAGCAGCTCCTACCAAGAGACCCAGTACTTC. This encodes CASSSYQETQYF.